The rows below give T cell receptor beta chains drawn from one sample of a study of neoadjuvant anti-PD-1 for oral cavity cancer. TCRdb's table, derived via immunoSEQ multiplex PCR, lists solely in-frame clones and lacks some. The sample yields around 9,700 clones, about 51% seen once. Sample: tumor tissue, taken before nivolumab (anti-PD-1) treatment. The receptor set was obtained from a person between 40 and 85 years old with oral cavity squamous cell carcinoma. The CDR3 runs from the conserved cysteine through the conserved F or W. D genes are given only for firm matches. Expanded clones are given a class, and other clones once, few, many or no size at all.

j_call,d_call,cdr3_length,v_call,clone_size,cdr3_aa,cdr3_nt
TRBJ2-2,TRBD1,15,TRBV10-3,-,CAISGTGTNTGELFF,TGTGCCATCAGCGGGACAGGGACGAACACCGGGGAGCTGTTTTTT
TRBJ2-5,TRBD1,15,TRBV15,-,CATSSERDRGETQYF,TGTGCCACCAGCAGCGAGAGAGACAGGGGCGAGACCCAGTACTTC
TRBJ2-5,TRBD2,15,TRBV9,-,CASSPQAGGPETQYF,TGTGCCAGCAGCCCCCAAGCGGGGGGGCCCGAGACCCAGTACTTC
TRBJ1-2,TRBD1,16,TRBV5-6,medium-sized,CASSSRTGAPAGGYTF,TGTGCCAGCAGCTCCCGGACAGGTGCTCCGGCAGGAGGCTACACCTTC
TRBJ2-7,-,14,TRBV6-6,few,CASSYSTSSYEQYF,TGTGCCAGCAGTTACTCGACTAGCTCCTACGAGCAGTACTTC
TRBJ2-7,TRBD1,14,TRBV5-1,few,CASSFGTGEYEQYF,TGCGCCAGCAGCTTCGGGACAGGGGAATACGAGCAGTACTTC
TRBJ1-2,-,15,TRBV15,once,CATSREIGENYGYTF,TGTGCCACCAGCAGAGAGATAGGCGAAAACTATGGCTACACCTTC
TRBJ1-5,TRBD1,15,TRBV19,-,CASSRETGWNQPQHF,TGTGCCAGTAGTAGGGAGACAGGGTGGAATCAGCCCCAGCATTTT
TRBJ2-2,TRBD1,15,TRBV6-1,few,CASSGQGMVTGELFF,TGTGCCAGTTCGGGACAGGGGATGGTCACCGGGGAGCTGTTTTTT
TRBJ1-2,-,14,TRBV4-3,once,CASSQENRGAGYTF,TGCGCCAGCAGCCAAGAAAACCGCGGGGCTGGCTACACCTTC
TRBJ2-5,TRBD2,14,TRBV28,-,CASSLYGGQETQYF,TGTGCCAGCAGTCTATACGGGGGGCAAGAGACCCAGTACTTC
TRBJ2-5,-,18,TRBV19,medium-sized,CASSISLFSGPREETQYF,TGTGCCAGTAGTATTTCTCTGTTCTCCGGCCCCCGAGAGGAGACCCAGTACTTC
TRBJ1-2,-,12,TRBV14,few,CASSKTRNGYTF,TGTGCCAGCAGCAAGACCAGGAATGGCTACACCTTC
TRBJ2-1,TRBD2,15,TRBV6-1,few,CASSEASGGYNEQFF,TGTGCCAGCAGTGAAGCTAGCGGGGGGTACAATGAGCAGTTCTTC
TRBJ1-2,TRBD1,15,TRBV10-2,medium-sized,CASRVDRGANYGYTF,TGCGCCAGCAGGGTAGACAGGGGGGCTAACTATGGCTACACCTTC
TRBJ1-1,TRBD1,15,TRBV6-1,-,CASSLPGQQNTEAFF,TGTGCCAGCAGCCTACCGGGACAGCAGAACACTGAAGCTTTCTTT
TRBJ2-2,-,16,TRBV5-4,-,CASSSPPTGPTGELFF,TGTGCCAGCAGTTCCCCTCCCACGGGGCCCACCGGGGAGCTGTTTTTT
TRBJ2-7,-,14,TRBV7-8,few,CASSLALWGDEQYF,TGTGCCAGCAGCTTAGCGTTATGGGGGGACGAGCAGTACTTC
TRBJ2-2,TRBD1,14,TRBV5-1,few,CASSLQGVSGELFF,TGCGCCAGCAGCCTACAGGGGGTATCCGGGGAGCTGTTTTTT
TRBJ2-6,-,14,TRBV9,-,CASSVEGGANVLTF,TGTGCCAGCAGCGTAGAGGGTGGGGCCAACGTCCTGACTTTC
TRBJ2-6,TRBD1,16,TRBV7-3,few,CASSLGTGAGANVLTF,TGTGCCAGCAGCTTAGGGACAGGGGCTGGGGCCAACGTCCTGACTTTC
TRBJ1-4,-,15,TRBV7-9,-,CASRDIGGADEKLFF,TGTGCCAGCAGGGATATAGGGGGAGCGGATGAAAAACTGTTTTTT
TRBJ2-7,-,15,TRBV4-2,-,CASSLGRTATYEQYF,TGTGCCAGCAGCTTAGGGCGGACAGCAACCTACGAGCAGTACTTC
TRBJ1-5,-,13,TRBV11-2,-,CASSLGSNQPQHF,TGTGCCAGCAGCTTAGGATCGAATCAGCCCCAGCATTTT
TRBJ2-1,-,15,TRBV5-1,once,CASSPLGSSYNEQFF,TGCGCCAGCAGCCCACTAGGGAGCTCCTACAATGAGCAGTTCTTC
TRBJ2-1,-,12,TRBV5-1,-,CASSVELDEQFF,TGCGCCAGCAGCGTAGAATTGGATGAGCAGTTCTTC
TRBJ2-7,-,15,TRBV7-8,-,CASSQTGVLGHEQYF,TGTGCCAGCAGCCAGACCGGGGTCCTCGGGCACGAGCAGTACTTC
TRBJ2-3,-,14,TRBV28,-,CASSPRTRTDTQYF,TGTGCCAGCAGTCCCAGGACAAGAACAGATACGCAGTATTTT
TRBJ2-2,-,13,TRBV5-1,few,CASSFRDTGELFF,TGCGCCAGCAGCTTCAGGGACACCGGGGAGCTGTTTTTT
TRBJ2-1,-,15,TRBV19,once,CASSPGSEVYNEQFF,TGTGCCAGTAGCCCAGGGTCAGAAGTTTACAATGAGCAGTTCTTC
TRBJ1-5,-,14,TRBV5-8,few,CASSSGTQNQPQHF,TGTGCCAGCAGCTCCGGGACCCAAAATCAGCCCCAGCATTTT
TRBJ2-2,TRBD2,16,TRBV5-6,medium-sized,CASSYPGLGVTGELFF,TGTGCCAGCAGCTATCCGGGACTAGGTGTCACCGGGGAGCTGTTTTTT
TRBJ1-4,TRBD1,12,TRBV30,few,CAWKGQASELFF,TGTGCCTGGAAAGGACAGGCTAGTGAACTGTTTTTT
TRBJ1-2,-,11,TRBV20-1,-,CSARREAGYTF,TGCAGTGCTAGGCGCGAGGCTGGCTACACCTTC
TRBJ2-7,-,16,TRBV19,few,CASSIALAGSSYEQYF,TGTGCCAGTAGTATAGCCTTGGCAGGAAGCTCCTACGAGCAGTACTTC
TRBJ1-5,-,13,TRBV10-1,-,CASSPGQNQPQHF,TGCGCCAGCAGTCCGGGACAAAATCAGCCCCAGCATTTT
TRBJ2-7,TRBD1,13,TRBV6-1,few,CASSRGQGYEQYF,TGTGCCAGCAGTCGGGGACAGGGCTACGAGCAGTACTTC
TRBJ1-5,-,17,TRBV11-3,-,CASSLGGRRVSNQPQHF,TGTGCCAGCAGCTTAGGGGGCAGACGCGTGAGCAATCAGCCCCAGCATTTT
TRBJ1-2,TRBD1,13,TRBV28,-,CAGLSGQGYGYTF,TGTGCCGGACTATCCGGACAGGGCTACGGCTACACCTTC
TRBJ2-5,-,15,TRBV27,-,CASSERFSGQETQYF,TGTGCCAGCAGTGAGAGGTTTTCGGGGCAAGAGACCCAGTACTTC
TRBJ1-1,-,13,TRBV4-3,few,CASSQTGNTEAFF,TGCGCCAGCAGCCAGACAGGGAACACTGAAGCTTTCTTT
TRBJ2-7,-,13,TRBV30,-,CAWSLSETYEQYF,TGTGCCTGGAGTTTGTCAGAGACTTACGAGCAGTACTTC